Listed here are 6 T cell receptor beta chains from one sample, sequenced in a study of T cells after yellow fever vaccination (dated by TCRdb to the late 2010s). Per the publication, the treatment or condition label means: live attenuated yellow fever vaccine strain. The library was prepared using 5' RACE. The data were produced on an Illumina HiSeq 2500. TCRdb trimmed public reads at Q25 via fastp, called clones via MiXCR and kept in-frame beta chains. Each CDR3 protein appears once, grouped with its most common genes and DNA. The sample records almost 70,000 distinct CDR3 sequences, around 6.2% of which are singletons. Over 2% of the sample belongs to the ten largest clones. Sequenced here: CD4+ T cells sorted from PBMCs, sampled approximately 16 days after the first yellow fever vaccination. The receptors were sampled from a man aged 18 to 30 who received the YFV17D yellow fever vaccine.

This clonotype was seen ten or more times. The CDR3 DNA reads as TGTGCCAGCAGCGACGGGACAGGGCCAACCAAAAACATTCAGTACTTC. Translation gives CASSDGTGPTKNIQYF. V and J are TRBV21-1 and TRBJ2-4; the table names TRBD1, a call not compared with the DNA. TRBV21-1 is recorded as a pseudogene. CDR3 size: 16 residues.

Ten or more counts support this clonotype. The DNA for the CDR3 is TGCAGTGCTAGGAGACGACAGGGCTGGGTCGGCCTGACCCGCGGCTACACCTTC. It is translated as CSARRRQGWVGLTRGYTF. The chain is built from TRBV20-1 and TRBJ1-2; 7 bases fit TRBD1. The V gene end was trimmed by 3 bases and the J gene end by 8 bases; junction bases not matched to a gene: 24. The CDR3 extends over 18 amino acids. The germline V gene encodes CDR1 DFQATT and CDR2 SNEGSKA (reference sequence).

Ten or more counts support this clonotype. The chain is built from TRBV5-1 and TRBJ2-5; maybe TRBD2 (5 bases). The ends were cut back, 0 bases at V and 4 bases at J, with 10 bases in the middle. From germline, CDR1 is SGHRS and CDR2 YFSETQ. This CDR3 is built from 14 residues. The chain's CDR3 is CASSLARGRETQYF. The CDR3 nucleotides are TGCGCCAGCAGCTTGGCACGAGGGCGAGAGACCCAGTACTTC.

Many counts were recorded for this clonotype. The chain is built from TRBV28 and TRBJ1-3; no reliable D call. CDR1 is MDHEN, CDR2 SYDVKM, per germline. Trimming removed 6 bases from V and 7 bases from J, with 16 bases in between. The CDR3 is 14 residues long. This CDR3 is CASSSTAVDNTIYF. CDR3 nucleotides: TGTGCCAGCAGCTCGACGGCTGTGGATAACACCATATATTTT.

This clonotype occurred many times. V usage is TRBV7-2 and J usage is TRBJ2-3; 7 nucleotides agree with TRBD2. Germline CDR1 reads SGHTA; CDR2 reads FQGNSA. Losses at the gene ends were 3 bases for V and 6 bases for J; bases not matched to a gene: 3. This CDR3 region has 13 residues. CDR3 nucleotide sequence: TGTGCCAGCAGCTTGACTAGCCTGGATACGCAGTATTTT. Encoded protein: CASSLTSLDTQYF.

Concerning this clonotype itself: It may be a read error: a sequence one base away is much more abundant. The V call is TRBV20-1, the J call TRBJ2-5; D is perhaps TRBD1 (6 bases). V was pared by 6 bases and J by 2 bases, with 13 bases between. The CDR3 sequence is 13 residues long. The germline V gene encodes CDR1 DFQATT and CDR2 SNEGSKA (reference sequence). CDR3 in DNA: TGCAGTGCCGGCGACACAGGGCAAGAGACCCAGTACTTC. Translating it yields CSAGDTGQETQYF.